One and the same sample provided the 30 T cell receptor beta chains below, sequenced in a study of blood T cell repertoires in COVID-19. The assay was immunoSEQ multiplex PCR, and TCRdb's table has in-frame clones only and misses some. The sample records approximately 210,000 clones, around four fifths being singletons. Sequenced material: peripheral blood. Receptors were obtained from a woman in her seventies with active or convalescent COVID-19.

The CDR3, as DNA: TGTGCCAGCAGCGTGGGACTAGGATTCACCGGGGAGCTGTTTTTT. This translates into CASSVGLGFTGELFF. The chain joins TRBV5-4 to TRBJ2-2; TRBD2 matches at 8 bases. The trim removed 4 bases at V and 4 bases at J, leaving 6 bases unmatched. This CDR3 is 15 amino acids long. Looked up from germline, CDR1 is SGHNT and CDR2 is YYREEE (reference sequence).

J is TRBJ2-5 and V is TRBV29-1; the D is unclear. Deletions cut 0 bases from V and 4 bases from J, with 6 bases between. CDR3 size: 12 residues. CDR1 SQVTM and CDR2 ANQGSEA come from the germline V gene. The CDR3 region is CSVEELRETQYF. The CDR3 DNA reads TGCAGCGTTGAAGAACTGCGAGAGACCCAGTACTTC.

This rearrangement joins TRBV28 to TRBJ2-2; D is possibly TRBD1 (7 bases). The V and J ends lost 5 bases and 7 bases respectively, with 11 bases between them. The CDR3 covers 13 residues. The germline gives CDR1 MDHEN, CDR2 SYDVKM. In nucleotides, the CDR3 is TGTGCCAGCAGTCTCAGGGGGGTCGGGGAGCTGTTTTTT. This translates into CASSLRGVGELFF. Using reference TRBV28 and TRBJ2-2 for the parts outside the CDR3, the full variable domain is DVKVTQSSRYLVKRTGEKVFLECVQDMDHENMFWYRQDPGLGLRLIYFSYDVKMKEKGDIPEGYSVSREKKERFSLILESASTNQTSMYLCASSLRGVGELFFGEGSRLTVL.

The genes are TRBV6-5 and TRBJ1-1, with a weak D call TRBD1 (6 bases). Trimming took 8 bases from V and 4 from J, leaving 14 bases between them. Germline loops: CDR1 MNHEY, CDR2 SVGAGI. CDR3 length: 13 amino acids. This CDR3 reads CASRGRGGTEAFF. The CDR3, as DNA: TGTGCCAGCCGGGGCAGGGGTGGCACTGAAGCTTTCTTT.

Only a few counts were recorded for this clone. This chain links TRBV3-1 (or the pseudogene TRBV3-2) with TRBJ2-7, with D maybe TRBD1 (5 bases). Germline CDR1 and CDR2: LGHDT and YNNKEL (reference sequence). The V and J ends lost 0 bases and 5 bases respectively, with 14 bases between them. The CDR3 runs 15 residues. The CDR3: CASSQDSQGRNEQYF. In nucleotides, the CDR3 is TGTGCCAGCAGCCAAGATTCGCAGGGTAGGAACGAGCAGTACTTC.

This sequence joins TRBV2 and TRBJ2-7; 7 nucleotides align to TRBD1. Per germline, CDR1 SNHLY and CDR2 FYNNEI. V was pared by 1 base and J by 3 bases, with 6 bases of the junction left unmatched. The CDR3 spans 15 residues. The CDR3 protein is CASSEEGAVLYEQYF. In DNA form, the CDR3 reads TGTGCCAGCAGTGAAGAGGGGGCAGTTCTCTACGAGCAGTACTTC.

The V gene is TRBV29-1, the J gene TRBJ1-2; weak D call: TRBD1 (5 bases). The CDR3 length is 12 residues. V gave up 8 bases and J gave up 4 bases, with 14 bases separating them. Germline V lookup: CDR1 SQVTM, CDR2 ANQGSEA. CDR3 sequence: CSTGGDLYGYTF. In DNA form, the CDR3 reads TGCAGCACCGGAGGGGACCTCTATGGCTACACCTTC. The entire variable domain, with the rest obtained from reference TRBV29-1 and TRBJ1-2, is as follows: SAVISQKPSRDICQRGTSLTIQCQVDSQVTMMFWYRQQPGQSLTLIATANQGSEATYESGFVIDKFPISRPNLTFSTLTVSNMSPEDSSIYLCSTGGDLYGYTFGSGTRLTVV.

The rearrangement uses TRBV10-2 and TRBJ2-2; 8 bases are a match to TRBD1. Germline values: CDR1 WSHSY, CDR2 SAAADI. This CDR3 contains 13 residues. CDR3 protein: CVSRRDRTGELFF. The DNA of the CDR3 is TGCGTTTCGCGCAGGGACAGGACCGGGGAGCTGTTTTTT.

This chain joins TRBV7-2 and TRBJ1-1, with D perhaps matching TRBD1 (5 bases). The CDR3 spans 16 residues. The V and J ends lost 5 bases and 3 bases respectively, with 19 bases between them. CDR1 and CDR2 (germline): SGHTA, FQGNSA. DNA of the CDR3: TGTGCCAGCAGCCCCTATCCCGGGGGAGGCTACACTGAAGCTTTCTTT. Translated, it gives CASSPYPGGGYTEAFF.

The chain links TRBV6-1 to TRBJ2-7; 7 nucleotides agree with TRBD2. V shed 0 bases and J 5 bases; nucleotides not matched to a gene: 7. This CDR3 is 15 amino acids long. Per germline, CDR1 MNHNS and CDR2 SASEGT. CDR3 in amino acids: CASSEATGGIDEQYF. In DNA, the CDR3 is TGTGCCAGCAGTGAAGCGACCGGGGGGATTGACGAGCAGTACTTC.

The chain uses TRBV7-6 and TRBJ1-1, with TRBD1 matching over 7 bases. The CDR3 loop spans 14 amino acids. The V segment lost 5 bases and the J segment 6 bases; nucleotides outside the gene matches: 9. Per the germline V gene, CDR1 is SGHVS and CDR2 is FNYEAQ. Here the CDR3 DNA reads TGTGCCAGCAGCACGACAGGGCCCCACGCTGAAGCTTTCTTT. Translation gives CASSTTGPHAEAFF.

The chain is built from TRBV3-1 (or the pseudogene TRBV3-2) and TRBJ1-6, with 7 bases that match TRBD1. The CDR3 runs 17 residues. Germline V gives CDR1 LGHDT, CDR2 YNNKEL (reference sequence). J lost 10 bases, V lost 4 bases, and 16 bases had no gene match. This CDR3 is CASSRFDREAFGSPLHF. CDR3 sequence (DNA): TGTGCCAGCAGCCGCTTCGACAGGGAGGCGTTCGGATCACCCCTCCACTTT.

The V gene is TRBV27, the J gene TRBJ1-1; a possible D gene is TRBD1 (6 bases). The germline CDR1 and CDR2 sequences are MNHEY and SMNVEV (reference sequence). V dropped 5 bases and J dropped 3 bases, with 13 bases sitting between them. The CDR3 is 14 residues long. The chain's CDR3 is CASSLRDTYTEAFF. CDR3 nucleotides: TGTGCCAGCAGTCTCAGGGACACCTACACTGAAGCTTTCTTT.

The rearrangement links TRBV6-5 to TRBJ2-2; 8 bases are shared with TRBD1. The V gene's germline CDR1 is MNHEY and CDR2 SVGAGI. The CDR3 covers 15 residues. The J segment lost 1 base and the V segment lost 8 bases, leaving 6 bases of the junction unmatched. CDR3 sequence: CASGQDRVNTGELFF. In DNA form, the CDR3 reads TGTGCCAGCGGTCAGGACAGGGTGAACACCGGGGAGCTGTTTTTT.

This clone was picked up a small number of times. V is TRBV7-9 and J is TRBJ2-2; D remains ambiguous. This CDR3 is 14 amino acids long. The germline V gene has CDR1 SEHNR and CDR2 FQNEAQ (reference sequence). With 5 bases removed from V and 2 bases from J, the gap between germline ends came to 9 bases. The CDR3 coding sequence is TGTGCCAGCAGCCGACGACTCAACACCGGGGAGCTGTTTTTT. Translated, it gives CASSRRLNTGELFF.

This chain links TRBV30 with TRBJ1-1; D possibly corresponds to TRBD1 (5 bases). This CDR3 has 12 amino acids. V lost 6 bases to trimming and J lost 0 bases, with 8 bases between them. The germline V gene encodes CDR1 GTSNPN and CDR2 SVGIG (reference sequence). The CDR3 nucleotides read TGTGCCTGCGTAGGGGTGAACACTGAAGCTTTCTTT. Its translation: CACVGVNTEAFF. Combining the CDR3 with reference TRBV30 and TRBJ1-1 gives the whole variable domain SQTIHQWPATLVQPVGSPLSLECTVEGTSNPNLYWYRQAAGRGLQLLFYSVGIGQISSEVPQNLSASRPQDRQFILSSKKLLLSDSGFYLCACVGVNTEAFFGQGTRLTVV.

This clone was recorded a few times. The chain combines TRBV10-2 with TRBJ1-6; 10 bases align to TRBD1. Germline CDR1 and CDR2: WSHSY and SAAADI. The CDR3 spans 18 residues. The trim removed 2 bases at V and 7 bases at J, leaving 11 bases unmatched. CDR3 coding DNA: TGCGCCAGCAGTGAGCCCCGACAGGGGGCGGCAGGGAATTCACCCCTCCACTTT. Translated: CASSEPRQGAAGNSPLHF.

The sample holds one count of this clone. The chain is built from TRBV21-1 and TRBJ1-5; the table calls TRBD1, which could not be checked here. TRBV21-1 is termed a pseudogene. CDR3 size: 17 residues. CDR3 DNA: TGTGCCAGCAGCACTACCCCGGGACAGGGATTGAGGCAGCCCCAGCATTTT. This codes for CASSTTPGQGLRQPQHF.

The chain employs TRBV18 and TRBJ2-1; 8 nucleotides line up with TRBD1. Germline V gene lookup returns CDR1 KGHSH and CDR2 LQKENI. This CDR3 has 15 amino acids. With 2 bases clipped from V and 6 bases from J, the junction kept 6 bases outside the gene matches. In nucleotides, the CDR3 is TGTGCCAGCTCACCAGGACAGGGTTGGGGCAATGAGCAGTTCTTC. It yields the protein CASSPGQGWGNEQFF.

The rearrangement links TRBV2 to TRBJ1-1, with a possible D match to TRBD1 (6 bases). Trimming shortened V by 7 bases and J by 11 bases, and 14 bases separated the two germline ends. Germline CDR1 is SNHLY and CDR2 is FYNNEI. The CDR3 consists of 11 residues. DNA of the CDR3: TGTGCCAGCAACGGGGGCGGGGGCGCTTTCTTT. Its protein product is CASNGGGGAFF.

The rearrangement links TRBV5-4 to TRBJ2-3; no definite D call. Per germline, CDR1 SGHNT and CDR2 YYREEE (reference sequence). The CDR3 consists of 15 residues. V gave up 0 bases and J gave up 2 bases, with 10 bases separating them. The CDR3 DNA reads as TGTGCCAGCAGCTTGGAGGAGTCAGCCACAGATACGCAGTATTTT. The encoded protein is CASSLEESATDTQYF.

The chain combines TRBV10-2 with TRBJ1-1; the D gene is possibly TRBD1 (5 bases). Germline values: CDR1 WSHSY, CDR2 SAAADI. The ends were cut back, 5 bases at V and 4 bases at J, with 11 bases in the middle. The CDR3 runs to 13 residues. The DNA for the CDR3 is TGCGCCAGCAGTATTGTGGGGGGCACTGAAGCTTTCTTT. It codes for CASSIVGGTEAFF.

The chain is built from TRBV2 and TRBJ1-4; TRBD1 agrees at 7 bases. J lost 0 bases, V lost 6 bases, and 4 bases had no gene match. CDR3 length: 15 amino acids. Germline loops: CDR1 SNHLY, CDR2 FYNNEI. The CDR3 spells CASRGTGATNEKLFF. DNA of the CDR3: TGTGCCAGCAGGGGAACAGGGGCAACTAATGAAAAACTGTTTTTT.

The CDR3: CASSKSIGYTF. DNA for the CDR3: TGTGCCAGCAGTAAGAGTATTGGCTACACCTTC. V is TRBV6-2 or TRBV6-3 and J is TRBJ1-2; D unclear. This CDR3 comprises 11 residues. Germline CDR1 is MNHEY and CDR2 is SVGEGT. Trimming pared 5 bases from V and 7 bases from J, leaving 8 bases between.

This clone occurred a few times. The V call is TRBV4-2, the J call TRBJ1-5, with D possibly matching TRBD1 (5 bases). Germline V gene data show CDR1 as LGHNA and CDR2 as YNFKEQ. CDR3 length equals 14 residues. V lost 8 bases and J lost 7, with 18 bases in between. Here the CDR3 reads CASGPGGPGQPQHF. CDR3 sequence (DNA): TGTGCCAGCGGCCCCGGGGGTCCGGGACAGCCCCAGCATTTT.

The count of this clone is one. The chain recombines TRBV3-1 (or the pseudogene TRBV3-2) with TRBJ2-1; 7 positions agree with TRBD2. CDR1 is LGHDT and CDR2 is YNNKEL in the germline V gene (reference sequence). CDR3 size: 14 residues. J lost 8 bases, V lost 4 bases, and 8 bases had no gene match. In DNA form, the CDR3 reads TGTGCCAGCAGCCTCCTGACTAGCCGGGATGAGCAGTTCTTC. Translated, it gives CASSLLTSRDEQFF.

The chain joins TRBV6-5 to TRBJ2-2; no reliable D call. The V and J ends lost 4 bases and 7 bases respectively, with 4 bases between them. CDR1 and CDR2 from the germline V gene are MNHEY and SVGAGI. CDR3 size: 11 residues. The CDR3: CASSSRGELFF. For the CDR3, the DNA is TGTGCCAGCAGTTCCCGCGGGGAGCTGTTTTTT.

J is TRBJ1-1 and V is TRBV5-5, with D perhaps TRBD1 (5 bases). The CDR3 is 12 amino acids. CDR1 is SGHKS, CDR2 YYEKEE, per germline (reference sequence). V gave up 5 bases and J gave up 10 bases, with 15 bases separating them. CDR3 DNA: TGTGCCAGCAGTCGGGACTCCGGGGGAGCTTTCTTT. Its protein is CASSRDSGGAFF.

The V gene is TRBV3-1 (or the pseudogene TRBV3-2), the J gene TRBJ2-1; 12 bases line up with TRBD2. Looked up from germline, CDR1 is LGHDT and CDR2 is YNNKEL (reference sequence). The junction had 15 bases not matched to a gene; V was cut back by 3 bases and J by 3 bases. The CDR3 covers 20 residues. The CDR3 spells CASSQVGTSGGNIHYNEQFF. The CDR3 DNA reads TGTGCCAGCAGCCAGGTAGGCACTAGCGGGGGGAACATACACTACAATGAGCAGTTCTTC.

CDR3 residues: CASSYSGGPNQPQHF. The CDR3 nucleotides are TGTGCCAGCAGTTACTCAGGAGGTCCCAATCAGCCCCAGCATTTT. The rearrangement uses TRBV6-5 and TRBJ1-5; no definite D call. The ends were cut back, 0 bases at V and 3 bases at J, with 9 bases in the middle. Germline V lookup: CDR1 MNHEY, CDR2 SVGAGI. The CDR3 covers 15 residues.